This TCR beta chain was obtained from a study of T cells in Graves' hyperthyroidism and ophthalmopathy. The wider study: The authors collected peripheral blood at initial diagnosis, before any treatment. The study's findings and limits: Progression to ophthalmopathy was predicted a median of approximately seven months early.

Many counts were recorded for this clonotype. Its antigen is as yet unknown. There are 13 residues in the CDR3. CDR1 is SGHTA, CDR2 FQGNSA, per germline. The ends were cut back, 6 bases at V and 2 bases at J, with 9 bases in the middle. At least 3 on the Clinical Activity Score was recorded for ophthalmopathy patients, who also had NOSPECS grade at least 4 and duration under 3 months. PBMCs were sourced from approximately 10 ml fresh peripheral blood. TCR beta CDR3 regions were amplified from RNA. With the HTBI primer set, the TCR CDR3 went through a first round of RT-PCR. Each CDR3 protein is one row after TCRdb ran MiXCR on the multiplex PCR reads. The sample contains roughly 280,000 distinct CDR3 sequences, around 15% of which appear only once.

Input material: blood. This TCR was sampled from a woman in her fifties or sixties with Graves' ophthalmopathy. The rearrangement joins TRBV7-2 to TRBJ2-3; possible D gene TRBD2, 5 bases. CDR3 amino acids: CASSLANTDTQYF. For the CDR3, the DNA is TGTGCCAGCAGTCTAGCCAACACAGATACGCAGTATTTT.